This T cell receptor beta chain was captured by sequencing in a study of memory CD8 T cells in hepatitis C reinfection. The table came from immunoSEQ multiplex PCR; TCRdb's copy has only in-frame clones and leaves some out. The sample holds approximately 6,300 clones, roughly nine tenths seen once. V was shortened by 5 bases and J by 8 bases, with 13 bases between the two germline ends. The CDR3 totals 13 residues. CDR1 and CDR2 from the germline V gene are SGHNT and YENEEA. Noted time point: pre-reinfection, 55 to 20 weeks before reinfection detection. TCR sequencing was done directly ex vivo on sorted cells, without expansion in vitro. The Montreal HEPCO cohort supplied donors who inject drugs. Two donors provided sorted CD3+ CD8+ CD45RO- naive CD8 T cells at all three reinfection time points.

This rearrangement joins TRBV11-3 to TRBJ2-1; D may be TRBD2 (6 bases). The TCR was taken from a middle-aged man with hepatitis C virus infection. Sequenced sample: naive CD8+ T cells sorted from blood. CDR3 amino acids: CASSQRVGHEQFF. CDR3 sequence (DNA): TGTGCCAGCAGCCAGCGGGTAGGACATGAGCAGTTCTTC.